The 19 T cell receptor beta chains reported below all come from one sample, sequenced in a study of a mutant IDH1 vaccine in newly diagnosed glioma. The repertoire was sequenced with immunoSEQ multiplex PCR; TCRdb's copy has only in-frame clones and lacks some. Among roughly 51,000 clones listed, around four fifths were seen once. These TCRs are of unknown antigen specificity. Time point denoted: week 35, safety follow-up. The vaccine gave 300 ug of a 20-mer mutant IDH1 peptide subcutaneously per dose. This specimen consisted of PBMCs, obtained from a glioma patient whose treatment included an IDH1 peptide vaccine. These receptors all come from a man aged 35 to 55 with glioma.

The CDR3 DNA reads as TGTGCCAGTAGTAATCCGGGGGTCTCTGGAAACACCATATATTTT. Protein: CASSNPGVSGNTIYF. The J gene is TRBJ1-3, the V gene TRBV19, with D possibly TRBD1 on 5 matching bases. The V gene's germline CDR1 is LNHDA and CDR2 SQIVND (reference sequence). The length of the CDR3 is 15 residues. The V end lost 4 bases, the J end lost 0 bases, and 10 bases lay between the germline ends. Drawing the rest from reference TRBV19 and TRBJ1-3, the complete variable domain is DGGITQSPKYLFRKEGQNVTLSCEQNLNHDAMYWYRQDPGQGLRLIYYSQIVNDFQKGDIAEGYSVSREKKESFPLTVTSAQKNPTAFYLCASSNPGVSGNTIYFGEGSWLTVV.

This clone was recorded only once. This chain connects TRBV19 to TRBJ1-2, with 9 bases aligning to TRBD1. The length of the CDR3 is 14 residues. Germline V gene data show CDR1 as LNHDA and CDR2 as SQIVND (reference sequence). Unmatched junction bases numbered 7, after V lost 6 bases and J lost 5 bases. CDR3 nucleotides: TGTGCCAGTAGGAAAAGCGGGACAGGGTATGGCTACACCTTC. This sequence encodes CASRKSGTGYGYTF.

The CDR3 sequence: CASSLSSGDDNEQFF. The CDR3 DNA reads as TGTGCCAGCAGTTTATCTAGCGGGGACGACAATGAGCAGTTCTTC. The genes are TRBV27 and TRBJ2-1; 8 nucleotides match TRBD2. The germline V gene has CDR1 MNHEY and CDR2 SMNVEV (reference sequence). This CDR3 spans 15 amino acids. Trimming took 0 bases from V and 5 from J; bases not matched to a gene: 3.

The rearrangement links TRBV5-1 to TRBJ2-7; 10 nucleotides line up with TRBD2. This CDR3 region has 14 residues. The ends lost 4 bases at V and 5 bases at J; junction bases unmatched: 6. Germline lookup yields CDR1 SGHRS and CDR2 YFSETQ. The CDR3 DNA reads TGCGCCAGCAGCCCAACTAGCGGGGTCAACGAGCAGTACTTC. It specifies CASSPTSGVNEQYF.

The rearrangement links TRBV5-1 to TRBJ2-1, with TRBD1 matching over 8 bases. The CDR3 has 15 residues. Germline trimming cut 4 bases from V and 4 bases from J; bases unmatched to any gene: 7. Germline lookup yields CDR1 SGHRS and CDR2 YFSETQ. The CDR3 spells CASSQGAPGYNEQFF. The CDR3 DNA reads TGCGCCAGCAGCCAGGGGGCCCCTGGGTACAATGAGCAGTTCTTC.

J is TRBJ1-6 and V is TRBV18; D is possibly TRBD1 (5 bases). Germline V CDR1 and CDR2: KGHSH, LQKENI. Trimming shortened V by 3 bases and J by 10 bases, and 16 bases separated the two germline ends. The CDR3 is 15 residues long. The CDR3 bases are TGTGCCAGCTCACCCGGCAGGGCGTCGGGCTCACCCCTCCACTTT. Translated: CASSPGRASGSPLHF.

V and J are TRBV19 and TRBJ2-2, with D perhaps matching TRBD1 or TRBD2 (5 bases each). With 1 base removed from V and 3 bases from J, the gap between germline ends came to 9 bases. The CDR3 runs to 15 residues. Looked up from germline, CDR1 is LNHDA and CDR2 is SQIVND (reference sequence). The CDR3 DNA is TGTGCCAGTAGTATAGTGGGACCTTACACCGGGGAGCTGTTTTTT. Protein product: CASSIVGPYTGELFF.

The V and J genes are TRBV5-1 and TRBJ1-1, with D tentatively TRBD1 (6 bases). Germline V gene data show CDR1 as SGHRS and CDR2 as YFSETQ. The CDR3 spans 14 residues. V shed 2 bases and J shed 3 bases, with 11 bases lying between them. This CDR3 reads CASSLVGGDTEAFF. The CDR3 nucleotides read TGCGCCAGCAGCTTAGTAGGGGGGGACACTGAAGCTTTCTTT.

This rearrangement joins TRBV6-6 to TRBJ1-5; D remains unclear. Germline V gives CDR1 MNHNY, CDR2 SVGAGI (reference sequence). V lost 7 bases, J lost 6 bases, and 13 bases lay in between. The CDR3 totals 13 residues. For the CDR3, the DNA is TGTGCCAGCACCCTAACGGGCAGTCAGCCCCAGCATTTT. Residues: CASTLTGSQPQHF.

The rearrangement uses TRBV6-1 and TRBJ1-1, with TRBD1 matching 7 bases. With V trimmed by 3 bases and J by 0 bases, 1 base remained unmatched. Germline CDR1 and CDR2: MNHNS and SASEGT. The CDR3 length is 14 residues. The DNA of the CDR3 is TGTGCCAGCAGTGAGGGACAGTTGAACACTGAAGCTTTCTTT. This codes for CASSEGQLNTEAFF.

This sequence joins TRBV19 and TRBJ2-6; D unclear. Germline V gives CDR1 LNHDA, CDR2 SQIVND (reference sequence). V was pared by 6 bases and J by 4 bases, with 13 bases between. The CDR3 covers 15 residues. The CDR3 bases are TGTGCCAGTAGGTCGAAGAAGTCAGGGGCCAACGTCCTGACTTTC. It codes for CASRSKKSGANVLTF.

J is TRBJ2-2 and V is TRBV7-2; 15 bases are a match to TRBD2. From germline, CDR1 is SGHTA and CDR2 FQGNSA. This CDR3 spans 16 amino acids. Losses at the gene ends were 4 bases for V and 7 bases for J; bases not matched to a gene: 4. CDR3 in amino acids: CASSYRTSGGVGELFF. For the CDR3, the DNA is TGTGCCAGCAGCTACCGGACTAGCGGGGGGGTCGGGGAGCTGTTTTTT.

The rearrangement links TRBV27 to TRBJ1-2; D perhaps matches TRBD1 (6 bases). Looked up from germline, CDR1 is MNHEY and CDR2 is SMNVEV (reference sequence). This CDR3 contains 17 residues. Trimming took 0 bases from V and 3 from J, leaving 17 bases between them. As DNA, the CDR3 is TGTGCCAGCAGTTTATCATCAAAGGGGGGAAGCCACTATGGCTACACCTTC. Its protein is CASSLSSKGGSHYGYTF.

This chain's CDR3 is CASSIPGEDYGYTF. CDR3 DNA: TGTGCCAGTAGTATCCCAGGGGAGGACTATGGCTACACCTTC. J is TRBJ1-2 and V is TRBV19; TRBD1 might be the D (6 bases). Trimming took off 3 bases at V and 3 bases at J, with 11 bases between the two ends. The V gene's germline CDR1 is LNHDA and CDR2 SQIVND (reference sequence). There are 14 residues in the CDR3.

The chain has TRBV29-1 and TRBJ2-5; D could derive from TRBD1 or TRBD2 (6 bases each). The J call is doubtful: the DNA matches TRBJ2-7 better. CDR3 length: 12 residues. The V gene's germline CDR1 is SQVTM and CDR2 ANQGSEA. CDR3 region: CSVSGAGYEQYF. CDR3 in DNA: TGCAGCGTTTCGGGGGCAGGATACGAGCAGTACTTC.

The chain couples TRBV19 to TRBJ2-7, with 9 bases that match TRBD2. V lost 5 bases to trimming and J lost 0 bases; unmatched junction nucleotides: 11. CDR3 length: 17 residues. Germline CDR1 reads LNHDA; CDR2 reads SQIVND (reference sequence). The chain's CDR3 is CASSVDASGELSYEQYF. The CDR3 DNA sequence: TGTGCCAGTAGTGTGGACGCTAGCGGGGAACTCTCCTACGAGCAGTACTTC.

The V and J genes are TRBV30 and TRBJ2-1; D call uncertain. From germline, CDR1 is GTSNPN and CDR2 SVGIG (reference sequence). The CDR3 contains 11 residues. V lost 3 bases and J 12 bases, leaving 12 bases between the germline ends. The CDR3 loop is CAWSPKYAQFF. CDR3 nucleotide sequence: TGTGCCTGGAGCCCCAAGTACGCGCAGTTCTTC.

This clone was seen a single time. The rearrangement uses TRBV5-1 and TRBJ2-2; tentative D call: TRBD1 (5 bases). Germline CDR1 reads SGHRS; CDR2 reads YFSETQ. The CDR3 has 15 residues. V dropped 2 bases and J dropped 5 bases, with 13 bases sitting between them. CDR3 residues: CASSLRTPETGELFF. In DNA form, the CDR3 reads TGCGCCAGCAGCTTACGGACACCCGAGACCGGGGAGCTGTTTTTT.

This clone turned up a few times. This chain uses TRBV29-1 with TRBJ1-1; D not resolved. In germline, CDR1 is SQVTM, CDR2 ANQGSEA. The CDR3 covers 11 residues. V was cut by 3 bases and J by 2 bases, with 4 bases left in between. This CDR3 is CSVDTNTEAFF. For the CDR3, the DNA is TGCAGCGTTGACACCAACACTGAAGCTTTCTTT. Combining the CDR3 with reference TRBV29-1 and TRBJ1-1 gives the whole variable domain SAVISQKPSRDICQRGTSLTIQCQVDSQVTMMFWYRQQPGQSLTLIATANQGSEATYESGFVIDKFPISRPNLTFSTLTVSNMSPEDSSIYLCSVDTNTEAFFGQGTRLTVV.